The 9 T cell receptor beta chains listed next were all sequenced from one sample in a study of control samples from healthy donors and cancer patients. Clones were read by immunoSEQ multiplex PCR, and TCRdb kept only the in-frame ones, dropping some. The profile shows approximately 60,000 clones, 75% to 85% of them singletons. Material for sequencing was blood. Source of these receptors: a man between 40 and 49 years old in good health.

The rearrangement joins TRBV15 to TRBJ1-1; D is unclear. The CDR3 spans 14 residues. Germline CDR1 is LNHNV and CDR2 is YYDKDF (reference sequence). V was trimmed by 0 bases and J by 3 bases, leaving 8 bases between them. CDR3 protein: CATSRDIGDTEAFF. The CDR3 DNA follows: TGTGCCACCAGCAGAGACATTGGGGACACTGAAGCTTTCTTT.

The V call is TRBV6-5, the J call TRBJ2-7; no clear D. Trimming took off 6 bases at V and 3 bases at J, with 9 bases between the two ends. Germline CDR1 is MNHEY and CDR2 is SVGAGI. The CDR3 has 12 amino acids. Here the CDR3 DNA reads TGTGCCAGCAGGAAAGATCTCTACGAGCAGTACTTC. Translating it yields CASRKDLYEQYF.

The J gene is TRBJ2-1, the V gene TRBV19, with 8 bases identical to TRBD2. Germline V gene sequence: CDR1 LNHDA, CDR2 SQIVND (reference sequence). There are 15 residues in the CDR3. The V segment lost 7 bases and the J segment 10 bases; nucleotides outside the gene matches: 15. The CDR3 bases are TGTGCCAGTATTCCCCGAAGTGGTAGCGGGGTCGAGCAGTTCTTC. Encoded protein: CASIPRSGSGVEQFF.

The chain recombines TRBV28 with TRBJ2-5, with 7 bases lining up with TRBD1. The CDR3 runs to 15 residues. The germline CDR1 and CDR2 sequences are MDHEN and SYDVKM. V lost 5 bases, J lost 5 bases, and 11 bases stayed unmatched. The CDR3 DNA sequence: TGTGCCAGCAGTCTTCCCGACAGGGCTGGGGAGACCCAGTACTTC. This gives the protein CASSLPDRAGETQYF.

The rearrangement joins TRBV12-3 or TRBV12-4 to TRBJ1-2; D is uncertain. Trimming took 1 base from V and 3 from J, leaving 6 bases between them. The CDR3 length is 13 residues. CDR3 coding DNA: TGTGCCAGCAGTTTAGGGGCGTACTATGGCTACACCTTC. The encoded protein is CASSLGAYYGYTF.

CDR3 sequence reads: CATSPGTSDEQYF. CDR3 DNA sequence: TGTGCCACCTCACCCGGGACTAGCGACGAGCAGTACTTC. This chain links TRBV15 with TRBJ2-7, with 10 bases aligning to TRBD2. The ends lost 8 bases at V and 5 bases at J; junction bases unmatched: 6. In germline, CDR1 is LNHNV, CDR2 YYDKDF (reference sequence). This CDR3 is 13 amino acids long.

There are a few counts of this clone. This sequence joins TRBV4-1 and TRBJ2-1; D ambiguous. The length of the CDR3 is 16 residues. V gave up 1 base and J gave up 1 base, with 11 bases separating them. From germline, CDR1 is MGHRA and CDR2 YSYEKL. CDR3 region: CASSQVDMISYNEQFF. The CDR3 DNA sequence: TGCGCCAGCAGCCAAGTGGATATGATTTCCTACAATGAGCAGTTCTTC.

The chain carries TRBV12-3 or TRBV12-4 and TRBJ2-7; D uncertain. The V and J ends lost 0 bases and 2 bases respectively, with 5 bases between them. The CDR3 extends over 13 amino acids. The CDR3 protein is CASSLAETYEQYF. The CDR3 coding sequence is TGTGCCAGCAGTTTAGCGGAGACCTACGAGCAGTACTTC.

The chain uses TRBV2 and TRBJ2-2; the D gene is possibly TRBD2 (6 bases). Trimming shortened V by 6 bases and J by 7 bases, and 15 bases separated the two germline ends. In germline, CDR1 is SNHLY, CDR2 FYNNEI. CDR3 length: 14 residues. Written as DNA, the CDR3 is TGTGCCAGCAGCCGTCTGCGGGAAAGCGGGGAGCTGTTTTTT. Amino acids: CASSRLRESGELFF.